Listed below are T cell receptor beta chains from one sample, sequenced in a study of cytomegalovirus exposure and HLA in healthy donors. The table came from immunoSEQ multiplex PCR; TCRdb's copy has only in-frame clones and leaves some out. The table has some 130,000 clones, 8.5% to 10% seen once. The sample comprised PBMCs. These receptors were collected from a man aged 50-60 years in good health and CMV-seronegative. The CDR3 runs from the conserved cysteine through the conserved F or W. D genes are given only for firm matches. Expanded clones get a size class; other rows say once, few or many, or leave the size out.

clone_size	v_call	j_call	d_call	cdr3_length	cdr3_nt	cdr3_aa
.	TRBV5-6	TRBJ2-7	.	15	TGTGCCAGCAGCTTTCTTCCGCAGGGCTTCTACGAGCAGTACTTC	CASSFLPQGFYEQYF
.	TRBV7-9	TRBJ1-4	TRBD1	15	TGTGCCAGCAGCAGCGGCAGGGGGCGCGATGAAAAACTGTTTTTT	CASSSGRGRDEKLFF
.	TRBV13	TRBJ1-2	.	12	TGTGCCAGCAGCGGAGGGATCTATGGCTACACCTTC	CASSGGIYGYTF
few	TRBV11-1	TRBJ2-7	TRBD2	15	TGTGCCAGCAGCCTACTAGCGGGAGGGTCCTACGAGCAGTACTTC	CASSLLAGGSYEQYF
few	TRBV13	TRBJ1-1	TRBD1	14	TGTGCCAGCAGCTTAATGGGGACAGGGGGCGAAGCTTTCTTT	CASSLMGTGGEAFF
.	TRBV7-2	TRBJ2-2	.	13	TGTGCCAGCAGCTTGGGGCGGACCGGGGAGCTGTTTTTT	CASSLGRTGELFF
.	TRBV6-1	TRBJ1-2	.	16	TGTGCCAGCAGTGAAGCGGTGGTGTCAGGAAACTATGGCTACACCTTC	CASSEAVVSGNYGYTF
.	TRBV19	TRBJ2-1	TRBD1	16	TGTGCCAGTAGTATTAGGCGGCAGGGGGCAGGAAATGAGCAGTTCTTC	CASSIRRQGAGNEQFF
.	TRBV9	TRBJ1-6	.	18	TGTGCCAGCAGCGTAGGAAGTGGGGCAGGCTCCTATAATTCACCCCTCCACTTT	CASSVGSGAGSYNSPLHF
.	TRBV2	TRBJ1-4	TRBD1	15	TGTGCCAGCTTGACAGGGTCGGGTATCGGGGAAAAACTGTTTTTT	CASLTGSGIGEKLFF
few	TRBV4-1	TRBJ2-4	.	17	TGCGCCAGCAGCCTTACTAGTCACGAGGCCACCAAAAACATTCAGTACTTC	CASSLTSHEATKNIQYF
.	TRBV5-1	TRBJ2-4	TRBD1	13	TGCGCCAGCAGCAGGACAGGTCTAAACATTCAGTACTTC	CASSRTGLNIQYF
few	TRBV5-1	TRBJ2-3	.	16	TGCGCCAGCAGCTTGCCCGGGAGCAGGGGGACAGATACGCAGTATTTT	CASSLPGSRGTDTQYF
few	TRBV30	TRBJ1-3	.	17	TGTGCCTGGAGTGTAATGGGTTTCCAGGGCCCTGGAAACACCATATATTTT	CAWSVMGFQGPGNTIYF
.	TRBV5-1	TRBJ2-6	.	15	TGCGCCAGCAGCTTTACAGGTACGGGGGCCAACGTCCTGACTTTC	CASSFTGTGANVLTF
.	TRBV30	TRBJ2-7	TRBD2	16	TGTGCCTGGGTCCCCATAGCGGGGGAGACCTCCTACGAGCAGTACTTC	CAWVPIAGETSYEQYF
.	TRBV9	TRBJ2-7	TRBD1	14	TGTGCCAGCAGCTCGGGACAGGGGGCGGAAGAGCAGTACTTC	CASSSGQGAEEQYF
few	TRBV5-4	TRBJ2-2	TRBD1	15	TGTGCGAGCCGACGGACAGGGGCGAACACCGGGGAGCTGTTTTTT	CASRRTGANTGELFF
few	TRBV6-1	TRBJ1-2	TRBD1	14	TGTGCCAGCAGTCAGGCCGGGACAGGGAGCGGCTACACCTTC	CASSQAGTGSGYTF
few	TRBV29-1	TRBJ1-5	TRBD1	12	TGCAGCGTTTATGACAGGGGTCAGCCCCAGCATTTT	CSVYDRGQPQHF
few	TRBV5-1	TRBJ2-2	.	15	TGCGCCAGCAGCTTGGAGGCAGGGCCAAACGGGGAGCTGTTTTTT	CASSLEAGPNGELFF
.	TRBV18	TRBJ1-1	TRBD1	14	TGTGCCAGCTCACAAGGGGGCCGGTCCACTGAAGCTTTCTTT	CASSQGGRSTEAFF
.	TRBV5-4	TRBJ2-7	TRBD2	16	TGTGCCAGCAGCCTGGGACTAGCGGGGGGTGCCTACGAGCAGTACTTC	CASSLGLAGGAYEQYF
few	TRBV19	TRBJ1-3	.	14	TGTGCCAGTAGACCGGGAGGTTCGGGAAACACCATATATTTT	CASRPGGSGNTIYF
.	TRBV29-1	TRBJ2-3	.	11	TGCAGCGTTCTCAGTGGCTCTCAGGCGTATTTT	CSVLSGSQAYF
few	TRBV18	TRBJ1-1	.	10	TGTGCCAGCTCACACTCAAAAGCTTTCTTT	CASSHSKAFF
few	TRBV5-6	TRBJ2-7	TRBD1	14	TGTGCCAGCAGCCGACCACAGGGGTACCACGAGCAGTACTTC	CASSRPQGYHEQYF
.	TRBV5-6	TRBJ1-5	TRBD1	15	TGTGCCAGCAGTTCAAACAGGGGCCACAATCAGCCCCAGCATTTT	CASSSNRGHNQPQHF
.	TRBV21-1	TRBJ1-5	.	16	TGTGCCAGCAACCCGGGACACCCCGCAGGGTATCAGCCCCAGCATTTT	CASNPGHPAGYQPQHF
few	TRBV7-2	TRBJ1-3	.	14	TGTGCCAGCAGCACTGGCAGGGTTGGAAACACCATATATTTT	CASSTGRVGNTIYF
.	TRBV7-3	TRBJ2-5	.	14	TGTGCCAGCAGCTTAATGGGGGGTGGAGAGACCCAGTACTTC	CASSLMGGGETQYF
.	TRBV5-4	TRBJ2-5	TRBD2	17	TGTGCCAGCAGCTTGGCCGTTCAAGCGGGGGGGTCGGCGGCCCAGTACTTC	CASSLAVQAGGSAAQYF
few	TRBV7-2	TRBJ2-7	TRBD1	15	TGTGCCAGCAGCTTAAGGGACAGGGGAACCTACGAGCAGTACTTC	CASSLRDRGTYEQYF